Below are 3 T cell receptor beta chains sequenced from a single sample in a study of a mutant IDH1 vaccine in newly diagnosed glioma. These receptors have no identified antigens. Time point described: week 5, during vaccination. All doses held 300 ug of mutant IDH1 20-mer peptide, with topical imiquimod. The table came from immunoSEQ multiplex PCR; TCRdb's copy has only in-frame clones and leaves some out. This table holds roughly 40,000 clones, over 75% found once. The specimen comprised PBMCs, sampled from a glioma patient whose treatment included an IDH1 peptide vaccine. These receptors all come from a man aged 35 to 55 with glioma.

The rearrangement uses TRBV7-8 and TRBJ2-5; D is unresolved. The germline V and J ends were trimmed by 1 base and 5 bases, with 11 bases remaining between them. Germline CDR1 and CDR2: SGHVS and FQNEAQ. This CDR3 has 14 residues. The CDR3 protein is CASSLVVEGETQYF. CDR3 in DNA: TGTGCCAGCAGCTTAGTGGTGGAAGGGGAGACCCAGTACTTC.

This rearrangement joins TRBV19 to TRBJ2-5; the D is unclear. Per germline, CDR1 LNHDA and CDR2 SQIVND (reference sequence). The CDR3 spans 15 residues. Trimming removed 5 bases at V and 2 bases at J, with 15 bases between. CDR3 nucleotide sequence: TGTGCCAGTAGTGCCTCCCGCTCCAGGCAAGAGACCCAGTACTTC. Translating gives CASSASRSRQETQYF.

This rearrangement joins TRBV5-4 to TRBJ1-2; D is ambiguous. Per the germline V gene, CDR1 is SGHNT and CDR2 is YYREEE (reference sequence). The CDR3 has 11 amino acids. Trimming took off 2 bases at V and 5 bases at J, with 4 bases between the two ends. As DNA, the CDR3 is TGTGCCAGCAGCTTCCGGTATGGCTACACCTTC. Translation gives CASSFRYGYTF.